This TCR beta chain was recorded in a study of T cells in Graves' hyperthyroidism and ophthalmopathy. Trimming removed 5 bases from V and 4 bases from J, with 15 bases in between. Germline CDR1 reads MNHEY; CDR2 reads SVGAGI. The CDR3 runs 16 residues. RNA transcripts yielded amplified TCR beta CDR3 regions. During a first-round RT-PCR of the TCR CDR3, the HTBI primer set was used. TCRdb re-analysed the multiplex PCR reads in MiXCR, keeping a single row per CDR3 protein. Among more than 550,000 distinct CDR3 sequences listed, 45% were seen once. Sequenced sample: peripheral blood or thyroid tissue (not recorded which). V gene TRBV6-5 combines with J gene TRBJ2-6; D is ambiguous. This clonotype was sampled from an adult man with Graves' disease, either hyperthyroidism or ophthalmopathy (not recorded which). DNA of the CDR3: TGTGCCAGCAGTCCCGGACGCCAGGCGGGGGCCAACGTCCTGACTTTC. It codes for CASSPGRQAGANVLTF.